The present TCR beta chain was sequenced within a study of post-analysis software for immune sequencing data. Overall study findings and caveats: When the samples were clustered directly with F measure, those that had been prepared in the same batch showed strong co-clustering. A few TRBV segments, TRBV5-6, TRBV5-1 and TRBV20-1 among them, were found more frequent in patients than controls.

TCR beta cDNA libraries included unique molecular identifiers. A population of about 0.85 to 11 million T cells gave rise to about half a million cDNA molecules. TCRdb reprocessed the PCR reads with MiXCR, giving one entry per CDR3 protein. Of roughly 600,000 distinct CDR3 sequences in the sample, 44% were seen once. Comment on this clonotype: Its antigen is not known.

With V trimmed by 4 bases and J by 5 bases, 7 bases remained unmatched. Germline CDR1 SGDLS, CDR2 YYNGEE. CDR3 size: 15 residues. The sample taken for sequencing was blood. The chain is built from TRBV9 and TRBJ2-7; 12 nucleotides agree with TRBD2. This receptor was obtained from a girl under 18 with multiple sclerosis. DNA of the CDR3: TGTGCCAGCAGCAAACTAGCGGGAGGTAGGAACGAGCAGTACTTC. This sequence encodes CASSKLAGGRNEQYF. The variable domain in full, with the rest retrieved from reference TRBV9 and TRBJ2-7, is DSGVTQTPKHLITATGQRVTLRCSPRSGDLSVYWYQQSLDQGLQFLIQYYNGEERAKGNILERFSAQQFPDLHSELNLSSLELGDSALYFCASSKLAGGRNEQYFGPGTRLTVT.